A single sample is the source of the 31 T cell receptor beta chains below, sequenced in a study of T cells after posttransplantation cyclophosphamide. The method was immunoSEQ multiplex PCR; TCRdb's version includes in-frame clones alone and lacks a portion of them. The profile shows 66,000 or so clones, over 85% of them singletons. Source material: PBMCs. The receptors originated from a young woman in good health and a related stem cell transplant donor.

The gene calls are TRBV2 and TRBJ1-2; D gene ambiguous. This CDR3 has 12 amino acids. Germline V CDR1 and CDR2: SNHLY, FYNNEI. V was clipped by 0 bases and J by 4 bases, with 3 bases between them. The CDR3 is CASSEARYGYTF. CDR3 in DNA: TGTGCCAGCAGTGAAGCGCGCTATGGCTACACCTTC.

The chain recombines TRBV19 with TRBJ2-2; no reliable D call. The CDR3 runs to 14 residues. Per germline, CDR1 LNHDA and CDR2 SQIVND (reference sequence). The germline V and J ends were trimmed by 2 bases and 4 bases, with 8 bases remaining between them. The CDR3 spells CASSITRSTGELFF. The CDR3 coding sequence is TGTGCCAGTAGTATAACCCGAAGCACCGGGGAGCTGTTTTTT.

The V and J genes are TRBV6-1 and TRBJ2-4, with 10 bases lining up with TRBD1. This CDR3 comprises 15 residues. The V gene end was trimmed by 3 bases and the J gene end by 8 bases; junction bases not matched to a gene: 7. The V gene's germline CDR1 is MNHNS and CDR2 SASEGT. The CDR3 loop is CASSDWDRGRYIQYF. The CDR3 bases are TGTGCCAGCAGTGACTGGGACAGGGGCAGATACATTCAGTACTTC.

CDR3 sequence reads: CASSTWRGPTSYEQYF. As DNA, the CDR3 is TGTGCCAGCAGCACGTGGCGGGGTCCCACCTCCTACGAGCAGTACTTC. The chain is built from TRBV7-9 and TRBJ2-7, with D maybe TRBD2 (6 bases). Trimming took 5 bases from V and 0 from J, leaving 17 bases between them. The CDR3 has 16 amino acids. The germline V gene encodes CDR1 SEHNR and CDR2 FQNEAQ (reference sequence).

This chain connects TRBV7-8 to TRBJ2-5, with 12 bases fitting TRBD1. The J call could be wrong; TRBJ2-7 is a better fit for the DNA end. Germline values: CDR1 SGHVS, CDR2 FQNEAQ. This CDR3 contains 15 residues. CDR3 sequence (DNA): TGTGCCAGCAGCTACGGGACAGGGGGCTTTCCCGAGCAGTACTTC. It encodes CASSYGTGGFPEQYF.

This chain connects TRBV28 to TRBJ2-7; weak D call: TRBD1 (5 bases). This CDR3 spans 14 amino acids. Trimming removed 5 bases at V and 0 bases at J, with 11 bases between. From germline, CDR1 is MDHEN and CDR2 SYDVKM. CDR3 sequence: CASSLQAPSYEQYF. The DNA for the CDR3 is TGTGCCAGCAGTCTACAGGCACCCTCCTACGAGCAGTACTTC.

V usage is TRBV7-3 and J usage is TRBJ2-3; the D is unclear. Germline V gene lookup returns CDR1 SGHTA and CDR2 FQGTGA. The length of the CDR3 is 15 residues. The germline V and J ends were trimmed by 2 bases and 1 base, with 10 bases remaining between them. The CDR3 here is CASSLGRSGTDTQYF. DNA for the CDR3: TGTGCCAGCAGCTTAGGAAGGAGCGGCACAGATACGCAGTATTTT.

The chain carries TRBV7-8 and TRBJ2-7; 16 bases line up with TRBD2. V lost 6 bases to trimming and J lost 7 bases; unmatched junction nucleotides: 12. CDR1 is SGHVS and CDR2 is FQNEAQ in the germline V gene. The CDR3 sequence is 17 residues long. Here the CDR3 reads CASSAGTSGGAAREQYF. The DNA of the CDR3 is TGTGCCAGCAGTGCCGGGACTAGCGGGGGGGCCGCTCGAGAGCAGTACTTC.

This sequence joins TRBV5-4 and TRBJ2-7; possible D gene TRBD1, 6 bases. Germline V gives CDR1 SGHNT, CDR2 YYREEE (reference sequence). The CDR3 extends over 14 amino acids. Trimming shortened V by 4 bases and J by 3 bases, and 14 bases separated the two germline ends. This CDR3 is CASSNRDKDYEQYF. CDR3 DNA sequence: TGTGCCAGCAGCAACCGGGACAAAGACTACGAGCAGTACTTC.

The chain couples TRBV4-2 to TRBJ2-1; 12 bases are shared with TRBD2. CDR3 length equals 16 residues. Germline V gene sequence: CDR1 LGHNA, CDR2 YNFKEQ. Germline trimming cut 1 base from V and 7 bases from J; bases unmatched to any gene: 5. CDR3 bases: TGTGCCAGCAGCCAAGTCACTAGCGGGGGGAGGAATGAGCAGTTCTTC. Residues: CASSQVTSGGRNEQFF.

The J gene is TRBJ1-5, the V gene TRBV27; 8 nucleotides align to TRBD1. CDR1 and CDR2 from the germline V gene are MNHEY and SMNVEV (reference sequence). Germline trimming cut 7 bases from V and 1 base from J; bases unmatched to any gene: 15. The CDR3 contains 18 residues. The CDR3 coding sequence is TGTGCCAGCACCCCGGCTGGCAGGGGGCGCGGGAGCAATCAGCCCCAGCATTTT. This encodes CASTPAGRGRGSNQPQHF.

The rearrangement joins TRBV19 to TRBJ2-7; D may correspond to TRBD1 or TRBD2 (5 bases each). Trimming pared 10 bases from V and 3 bases from J, leaving 19 bases between. The CDR3 runs to 14 residues. In germline, CDR1 is LNHDA, CDR2 SQIVND (reference sequence). CDR3 nucleotide sequence: TGTGCCACCCGCCAAATCCGGGACGGCTACGAGCAGTACTTC. It yields the protein CATRQIRDGYEQYF. The full variable domain, completed using reference TRBV19 and TRBJ2-7, is DGGITQSPKYLFRKEGQNVTLSCEQNLNHDAMYWYRQDPGQGLRLIYYSQIVNDFQKGDIAEGYSVSREKKESFPLTVTSAQKNPTAFYLCATRQIRDGYEQYFGPGTRLTVT.

V gene TRBV7-3 combines with J gene TRBJ2-5; D not resolved. Germline V gene data show CDR1 as SGHTA and CDR2 as FQGTGA. There are 14 residues in the CDR3. V lost 5 bases to trimming and J lost 5 bases, with 15 bases between them. The CDR3 is CASSLSGVGETQYF. The DNA of the CDR3 is TGTGCCAGCAGCCTTTCGGGTGTGGGGGAGACCCAGTACTTC.

This rearrangement joins TRBV6-6 to TRBJ1-2; no definite D call. Per the germline V gene, CDR1 is MNHNY and CDR2 is SVGAGI (reference sequence). The ends were cut back, 4 bases at V and 2 bases at J, with 11 bases in the middle. This CDR3 region has 14 residues. The CDR3 sequence: CASSSHTRNYGYTF. The CDR3 region has the DNA TGTGCCAGCAGTTCTCACACCCGGAACTATGGCTACACCTTC.

A note on this clone: This sample also contains other DNA sequences that code for the same CDR3. The chain is built from TRBV13 and TRBJ2-5, with no clear D. V was trimmed by 3 bases and J by 4 bases, leaving 3 bases between them. Germline V gene lookup returns CDR1 PRHDT and CDR2 FYEKMQ (reference sequence). This CDR3 spans 11 amino acids. The CDR3 region has the DNA TGTGCCAGCAGCTTCGGAGAGACCCAGTACTTC. Translation gives CASSFGETQYF.

The CDR3 DNA is TGTGCCAGCAGCCAAGATTCGGAGTCCTATGGCTACACCTTC. This gives the protein CASSQDSESYGYTF. The chain has TRBV4-2 and TRBJ1-2, with no clear D. This CDR3 is built from 14 residues. V lost 0 bases and J 4 bases, leaving 9 bases between the germline ends. Per germline, CDR1 LGHNA and CDR2 YNFKEQ.

The chain carries TRBV7-9 and TRBJ2-1; tentative D call: TRBD2 (5 bases). The CDR3 has 14 residues. Germline values: CDR1 SEHNR, CDR2 FQNEAQ (reference sequence). V lost 0 bases and J 2 bases, leaving 5 bases between the germline ends. CDR3 bases: TGTGCCAGCAGCTTAGCCGGGGCCTACAATGAGCAGTTCTTC. Residues: CASSLAGAYNEQFF.

This clone was counted only a few times. This chain uses TRBV7-7 with TRBJ1-4; maybe TRBD1 (5 bases). Germline V gene lookup returns CDR1 SSHAT and CDR2 FNYEAQ (reference sequence). Trimming stripped 4 bases from V and 8 bases from J, with 11 bases between. The CDR3 covers 13 residues. CDR3 loop: CASSWGLREKLFF. The CDR3 DNA is TGTGCCAGCAGCTGGGGACTGCGAGAAAAACTGTTTTTT.

The chain is built from TRBV6-1 and TRBJ1-2; D remains unclear. V shed 1 base and J shed 4 bases, with 10 bases lying between them. This CDR3 region has 14 residues. Germline CDR1 MNHNS, CDR2 SASEGT. CDR3 sequence: CASSEVGYGYGYTF. CDR3 nucleotide sequence: TGTGCCAGCAGTGAAGTGGGATATGGCTATGGCTACACCTTC.

The genes are TRBV19 and TRBJ1-1, with D uncertain. The CDR3 extends over 15 amino acids. Deletions cut 8 bases from V and 1 base from J, with 17 bases between. Germline V gene data show CDR1 as LNHDA and CDR2 as SQIVND (reference sequence). The CDR3 is CASSRRVLENTEAFF. For the CDR3, the DNA is TGTGCCAGTTCTCGGCGGGTTTTGGAGAACACTGAAGCTTTCTTT.

The chain recombines TRBV2 with TRBJ1-2; unclear D gene. Germline values: CDR1 SNHLY, CDR2 FYNNEI. Trimming took 4 bases from V and 2 from J, leaving 14 bases between them. CDR3 length equals 15 residues. CDR3 protein: CASSAWGRLNYGYTF. CDR3 DNA sequence: TGTGCCAGCAGTGCCTGGGGTCGGCTCAACTATGGCTACACCTTC.

The V gene is TRBV6-5, the J gene TRBJ1-5, with TRBD1 identical over 8 bases. Germline CDR1 is MNHEY and CDR2 is SVGAGI. CDR3 length: 14 residues. The trim removed 5 bases at V and 7 bases at J, leaving 7 bases unmatched. CDR3 amino acids: CASSHRGAGQPQHF. The CDR3 DNA is TGTGCCAGCAGTCACAGGGGGGCGGGCCAGCCCCAGCATTTT.

V and J are TRBV25-1 and TRBJ1-6; D call uncertain. Germline CDR1 is MGHDK and CDR2 is SYGVNS. The CDR3 extends over 16 amino acids. V lost 7 bases and J 8 bases, leaving 21 bases between the germline ends. CDR3 in DNA: TGTGCCAGCACCGAGAGGTTAGGGAACGTAGATTCACCCCTCCACTTT. Protein product: CASTERLGNVDSPLHF. Full variable domain (missing parts from reference TRBV25-1 and TRBJ1-6): EADIYQTPRYLVIGTGKKITLECSQTMGHDKMYWYQQDPGMELHLIHYSYGVNSTEKGDLSSESTVSRIRTEHFPLTLESARPSHTSQYLCASTERLGNVDSPLHFGNGTRLTVT.

This sequence joins TRBV30 and TRBJ2-1, with 10 bases identical to TRBD1. Germline lookup yields CDR1 GTSNPN and CDR2 SVGIG (reference sequence). Losses at the gene ends were 4 bases for V and 8 bases for J; bases not matched to a gene: 8. The CDR3 is 14 amino acids. CDR3 sequence reads: CAWIRDRGFYEQFF. CDR3 in DNA: TGTGCCTGGATCCGGGACAGGGGCTTCTATGAGCAGTTCTTC.

The V gene is TRBV28, the J gene TRBJ1-4; tentatively, D is TRBD1 (5 bases). Germline-derived CDR1 and CDR2 are MDHEN and SYDVKM. CDR3 length: 15 residues. Trimming left V 2 bases short and J 4 bases short, with 11 bases between. The CDR3 DNA reads as TGTGCCAGCAGTTTAGTGGCAGGGCGTAATGAAAAACTGTTTTTT. Residues: CASSLVAGRNEKLFF.

The rearrangement joins TRBV2 to TRBJ2-3, with D possibly matching TRBD2 (6 bases). The V gene lost 10 bases and the J gene lost 3 bases, with 17 bases spanning the gap. CDR1 and CDR2 from the germline V gene are SNHLY and FYNNEI. CDR3 size: 14 residues. CDR3 in amino acids: CAIRGLATTDTQYF. The CDR3 DNA follows: TGTGCCATAAGAGGCCTAGCGACTACAGATACGCAGTATTTT.

The chain links TRBV11-2 to TRBJ2-7, with 11 bases aligning to TRBD1. V shed 5 bases, J shed 2 bases, and the junction held 5 bases outside the gene matches. The CDR3 runs to 15 residues. Germline-derived CDR1 and CDR2 are SGHAT and FQNNGV. Written as DNA, the CDR3 is TGTGCCAGCAGCCCAGGGACAGGGGGTACCTACGAGCAGTACTTC. Its translation is CASSPGTGGTYEQYF.

V is TRBV5-4 and J is TRBJ1-3; maybe TRBD1 (5 bases). The V end lost 1 base, the J end lost 4 bases, and 12 bases lay between the germline ends. The germline V gene encodes CDR1 SGHNT and CDR2 YYREEE (reference sequence). The CDR3 has 15 residues. CDR3 DNA: TGTGCCAGCAGCTTGCAGGGTAATGCCGGAAACACCATATATTTT. It translates to CASSLQGNAGNTIYF. Drawing the rest from reference TRBV5-4 and TRBJ1-3, the complete variable domain is ETGVTQSPTHLIKTRGQQVTLRCSSQSGHNTVSWYQQALGQGPQFIFQYYREEENGRGNFPPRFSGLQFPNYSSELNVNALELDDSALYLCASSLQGNAGNTIYFGEGSWLTVV.

The CDR3 loop reads CASSKRGMNTEAFF. CDR3 coding DNA: TGTGCCAGTAGTAAACGGGGCATGAACACTGAAGCTTTCTTT. The V call is TRBV19, the J call TRBJ1-1; D possibly corresponds to TRBD1 (5 bases). V shed 4 bases and J shed 0 bases, with 9 bases lying between them. This CDR3 region has 14 residues. Per germline, CDR1 LNHDA and CDR2 SQIVND (reference sequence).

The rearrangement uses TRBV7-9 and TRBJ2-1, with 9 bases matching TRBD1. Trimming cost V 3 bases and J 12 bases; bases outside gene matches: 3. CDR1 and CDR2 from the germline V gene are SEHNR and FQNEAQ (reference sequence). CDR3 length: 12 amino acids. The CDR3 here is CASSLDRGRQFF. CDR3 nucleotide sequence: TGTGCCAGCAGCTTGGACAGGGGTCGGCAGTTCTTC.

The CDR3 DNA reads as TGTGCCAGCGCACAGGGATATAGCAATCAGCCCCAGCATTTT. It specifies CASAQGYSNQPQHF. The gene calls are TRBV19 and TRBJ1-5, with a tentative D call TRBD1 (6 bases). The CDR3 covers 14 residues. The V end was cut by 9 bases, the J end by 0 bases, with 12 bases between. CDR1 LNHDA and CDR2 SQIVND come from the germline V gene (reference sequence).